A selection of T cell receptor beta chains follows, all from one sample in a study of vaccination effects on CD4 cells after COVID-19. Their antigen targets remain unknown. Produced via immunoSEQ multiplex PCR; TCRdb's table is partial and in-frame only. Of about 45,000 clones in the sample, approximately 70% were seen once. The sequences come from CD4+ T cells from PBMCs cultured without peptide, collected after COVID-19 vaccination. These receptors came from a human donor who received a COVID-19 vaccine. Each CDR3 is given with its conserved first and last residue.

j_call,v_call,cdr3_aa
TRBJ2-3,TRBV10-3,CAISASSTDTQYF
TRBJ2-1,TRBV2,CASRVYNEQFF
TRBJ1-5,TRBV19,CASSIWRGSNQPQHF
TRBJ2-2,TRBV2,CASSDNGPGTVNTGELFF
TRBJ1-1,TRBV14,CASSQIGWDTEAFF
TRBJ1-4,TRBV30,CAWIPRGPSEKLFF
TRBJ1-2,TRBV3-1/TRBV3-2,CASSPGQVNYGYTF
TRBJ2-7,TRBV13,CASSYSYEQYF
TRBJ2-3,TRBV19,CASSIVSSGSTDTQYF
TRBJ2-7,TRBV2,CASSDVGRAEQYF
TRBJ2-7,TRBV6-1,CASSDQGGGYEQYF
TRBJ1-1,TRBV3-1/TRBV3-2,CASSQGWNTEAFF
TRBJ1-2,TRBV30,CAWSGSSYGYTF
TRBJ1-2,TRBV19,CASSAVRDIYGYTF
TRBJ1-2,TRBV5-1,CASSLDGYYGYTF
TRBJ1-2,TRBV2,CASSGDINPYGYTF
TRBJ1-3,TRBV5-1,CASSLSQGSSGNTIYF
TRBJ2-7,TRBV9,CASSVSQGAKTYEQYF
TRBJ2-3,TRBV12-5,CASGLEGLSTDTQYF
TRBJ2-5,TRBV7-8,CASSLGNQGTQYF
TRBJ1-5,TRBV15,CATSRGRRSNQPQHF
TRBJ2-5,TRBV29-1,CSVDNTETQYF
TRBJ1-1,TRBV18,CASSPPRGVNTEAFF
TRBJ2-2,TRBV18,CASSTQQGSNTGELFF
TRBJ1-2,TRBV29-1,CSVQTGVNYGYTF
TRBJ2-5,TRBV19,CASSGQPFTLLQETQYF
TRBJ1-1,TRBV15,CATSSRGRTEAFF
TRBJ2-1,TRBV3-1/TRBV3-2,CASSPLRGEQFF
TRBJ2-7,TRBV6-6,CASSYSDRGPVEQYF
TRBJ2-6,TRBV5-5,CASSLTGSGANVLTF
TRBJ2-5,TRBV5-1,CASSRITGGEGETQYF
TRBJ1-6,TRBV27,CASRDEGRTYNSPLHF
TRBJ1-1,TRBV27,CASSWTQNTEAFF
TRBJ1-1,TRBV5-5,CASSLSNERQFTEAFF
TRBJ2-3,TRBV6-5,CASRSRGSQYF
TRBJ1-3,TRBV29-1,CSALEGTSGNTIYF
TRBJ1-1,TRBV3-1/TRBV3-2,CASSQEVGVMNTEAFF
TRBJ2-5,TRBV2,CAREHRARETQYF
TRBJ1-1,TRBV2,CASRAGQTEAFF
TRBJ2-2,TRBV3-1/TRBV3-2,CASSQDPLAGTGELFF
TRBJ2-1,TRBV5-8,CASTNGGRGGNEQFF
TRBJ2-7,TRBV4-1,CASSLIQITIYPYEQYF
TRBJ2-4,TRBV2,CASSVTGALAKNIQYF
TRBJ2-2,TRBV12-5,CASGSHPGGAYTGELFF
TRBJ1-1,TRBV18,CASSPRLGEVGEAFF
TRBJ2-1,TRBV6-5,CASSYSKAGRNEQFF
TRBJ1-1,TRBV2,CASGQEYTEAFF
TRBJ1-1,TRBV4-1,CASSQWSRNTEAFF
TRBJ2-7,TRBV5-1,CASSPGLAGARSYEQYF
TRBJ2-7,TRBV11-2,CASSLAGTTSEQYF
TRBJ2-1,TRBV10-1,CASSGSSSYNEQFF
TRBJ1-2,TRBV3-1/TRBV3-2,CASSQGDRGITF
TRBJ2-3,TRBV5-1,CASSKGGTEDTQYF
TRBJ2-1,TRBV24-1,CATSDQTSGSYNEQFF
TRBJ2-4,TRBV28,CAIVPEIAKNIQYF
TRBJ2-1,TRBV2,CASSGGLADSYNEQFF
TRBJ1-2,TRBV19,CASSIRRSYGYTF
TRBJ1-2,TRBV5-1,CASSLTSTNYGYTF
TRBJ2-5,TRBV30,CAWSRPGEETQYF
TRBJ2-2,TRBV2,CASMRDYYAGELFF